Below are 18 T cell receptor beta chains sequenced from a single sample in a study of a mutant IDH1 vaccine in newly diagnosed glioma. Antigen specificity for these receptors is unknown. TCRdb's copy holds only in-frame clones and misses some; the assay was immunoSEQ multiplex PCR. The sample carries about 54,000 clones, over 70% recorded once. Time point of the sample: week 23, last vaccination. Every vaccination contained 300 ug of the mutant IDH1 20-mer peptide and was paired with topical imiquimod. The sample in question was PBMCs, obtained from a glioma patient whose treatment included an IDH1 peptide vaccine. These receptors were collected from a man aged 40-50 years with glioma.

The chain has TRBV9 and TRBJ2-1; 9 nucleotides match TRBD2. CDR1 SGDLS and CDR2 YYNGEE come from the germline V gene. V dropped 6 bases and J dropped 8; count of bases not matched to a gene: 12. This CDR3 spans 15 amino acids. The CDR3 is CASTQIGLASDEQFF. Written as DNA, the CDR3 is TGTGCCAGCACCCAGATTGGACTAGCGAGCGATGAGCAGTTCTTC.

The chain combines TRBV30 with TRBJ1-1, with unresolved D. This CDR3 region has 13 residues. V was pared by 5 bases and J by 0 bases, with 10 bases between. Per the germline V gene, CDR1 is GTSNPN and CDR2 is SVGIG (reference sequence). CDR3 nucleotide sequence: TGTGCCTGGTCGGCGTATATGAACACTGAAGCTTTCTTT. Translated: CAWSAYMNTEAFF.

This clone was found a few times. The rearrangement joins TRBV9 to TRBJ2-7; D is perhaps TRBD2 (6 bases). The CDR3 has 15 amino acids. Trimming stripped 3 bases from V and 6 bases from J, with 19 bases between. Germline-derived CDR1 and CDR2 are SGDLS and YYNGEE. Written as DNA, the CDR3 is TGTGCCAGCAGCGGGGGGGATTCCTTAAAGCTCGAGCAGTACTTC. Protein: CASSGGDSLKLEQYF.

The rearrangement joins TRBV5-8 to TRBJ1-5; possible D gene TRBD1, 5 bases. The CDR3 is 16 residues long. The V gene lost 3 bases and the J gene lost 4 bases, with 17 bases spanning the gap. Germline V gene lookup returns CDR1 SGHTS and CDR2 YDEGEE. CDR3 region: CASSSFRGLQNQPQHF. The CDR3, as DNA: TGTGCCAGCAGCTCCTTTAGGGGACTGCAGAATCAGCCCCAGCATTTT. The entire variable domain, with the rest obtained from reference TRBV5-8 and TRBJ1-5, is as follows: EAGVTQSPTHLIKTRGQQATLRCSPISGHTSVYWYQQALGLGLQFLLWYDEGEERNRGNFPPRFSGRQFPNYSSELNVNALELEDSALYLCASSSFRGLQNQPQHFGDGTRLSIL.

This clone was seen once. The chain has TRBV6-6 and TRBJ1-2; 8 bases agree with TRBD1. CDR3 length: 14 amino acids. The V gene end was trimmed by 3 bases and the J gene end by 4 bases; junction bases not matched to a gene: 4. Germline CDR1 is MNHNY and CDR2 is SVGAGI (reference sequence). CDR3 coding DNA: TGTGCCAGCAGTTATCAAGACAGGGGCTATGGCTACACCTTC. The encoded protein is CASSYQDRGYGYTF.

The gene calls are TRBV6-6 and TRBJ1-6; 7 bases match TRBD1. The CDR3 covers 13 residues. Germline V CDR1 and CDR2: MNHNY, SVGAGI (reference sequence). The V segment lost 6 bases and the J segment 6 bases; nucleotides outside the gene matches: 2. In DNA form, the CDR3 reads TGTGCCAGCAGGAGGGACAGTAATTCACCCCTCCACTTT. It specifies CASRRDSNSPLHF.

This chain uses TRBV6-6 with TRBJ2-7; 9 positions match TRBD2. The junction had 5 bases not matched to a gene; V was cut back by 2 bases and J by 6 bases. The V gene's germline CDR1 is MNHNY and CDR2 SVGAGI (reference sequence). CDR3 size: 14 residues. CDR3 bases: TGTGCCAGCAGTTACGCGGGGGGGGTCGGCGAGCAGTACTTC. Amino acid sequence: CASSYAGGVGEQYF.

This chain uses TRBV19 with TRBJ1-6, with 7 bases matching TRBD1. J lost 9 bases, V lost 6 bases, and 8 bases had no gene match. The CDR3 has 14 amino acids. The germline V gene has CDR1 LNHDA and CDR2 SQIVND (reference sequence). Written as DNA, the CDR3 is TGTGCCAGTAGACCAGCCAGGGGGGTTTCACCCCTCCACTTT. It specifies CASRPARGVSPLHF.

This clone has only a few counts. This chain connects TRBV7-2 to TRBJ1-5; D is unclear. The CDR3 spans 15 residues. V was trimmed by 1 base and J by 2 bases, leaving 9 bases between them. Germline assignment: CDR1 SGHTA and CDR2 FQGNSA. The CDR3 spells CASSLGVSRNQPQHF. For the CDR3, the DNA is TGTGCCAGCAGCTTAGGGGTGTCTCGCAATCAGCCCCAGCATTTT.

The chain links TRBV4-1 to TRBJ2-1; D call uncertain. The ends were cut back, 1 base at V and 4 bases at J, with 11 bases in the middle. Germline CDR1 reads MGHRA; CDR2 reads YSYEKL. This CDR3 is built from 15 residues. This chain's CDR3 is CASSQGGPAYNEQFF. The CDR3 DNA reads as TGCGCCAGCAGCCAAGGTGGTCCAGCTTACAATGAGCAGTTCTTC.

This sequence joins TRBV5-8 and TRBJ2-5, with 12 bases matching TRBD1. The CDR3 runs to 16 residues. V lost 3 bases, J lost 4 bases, and 7 bases stayed unmatched. The germline V gene encodes CDR1 SGHTS and CDR2 YDEGEE. The CDR3 protein is CASSWGQGALGETQYF. The CDR3 nucleotides read TGTGCCAGCAGCTGGGGACAGGGGGCGCTCGGAGAGACCCAGTACTTC.

The chain employs TRBV29-1 and TRBJ2-3; D might be TRBD1 (6 bases). V was pared by 4 bases and J by 1 base, with 9 bases between. CDR3 length: 13 amino acids. CDR1 and CDR2 from the germline V gene are SQVTM and ANQGSEA. This chain's CDR3 is CSVGTAGTDTQYF. CDR3 bases: TGCAGCGTTGGGACAGCCGGCACAGATACGCAGTATTTT.

The chain employs TRBV2 and TRBJ2-3, with a tentative D call TRBD2 (5 bases). CDR3 length: 16 amino acids. Trimming took 1 base from V and 2 from J, leaving 13 bases between them. Germline V gives CDR1 SNHLY, CDR2 FYNNEI. The CDR3 protein is CASSEGGRGLTDTQYF. The DNA of the CDR3 is TGTGCCAGCAGTGAAGGGGGAAGAGGACTCACAGATACGCAGTATTTT.

The chain employs TRBV7-8 and TRBJ2-2, with 11 bases aligning to TRBD2. The V segment lost 3 bases and the J segment 0 bases; nucleotides outside the gene matches: 6. Germline lookup yields CDR1 SGHVS and CDR2 FQNEAQ. There are 18 residues in the CDR3. CDR3 nucleotides: TGTGCCAGCAGCTTGAGGACTAGCGGGTCCTCGAACACCGGGGAGCTGTTTTTT. This translates into CASSLRTSGSSNTGELFF.

This chain's CDR3 is CASSPDRDNEKLFF. In nucleotides, the CDR3 is TGTGCCAGCAGCCCGGACAGGGATAATGAAAAACTGTTTTTT. The V call is TRBV5-8, the J call TRBJ1-4; TRBD1 agrees at 8 bases. Unmatched junction bases numbered 3, after V lost 4 bases and J lost 4 bases. CDR1 is SGHTS, CDR2 YDEGEE, per germline. This CDR3 spans 14 amino acids.

The chain uses TRBV13 and TRBJ2-7; maybe TRBD1 (5 bases). V was clipped by 6 bases and J by 2 bases, with 17 bases between them. Looked up from germline, CDR1 is PRHDT and CDR2 is FYEKMQ (reference sequence). The CDR3 is 15 residues long. This CDR3 reads CASSRTDSTPYEQYF. As DNA, the CDR3 is TGTGCCAGCAGTCGCACTGACAGTACCCCCTACGAGCAGTACTTC.

V is TRBV7-9 and J is TRBJ1-1, with D maybe TRBD1 (6 bases). Germline-derived CDR1 and CDR2 are SEHNR and FQNEAQ (reference sequence). CDR3 length: 12 amino acids. V was cut by 4 bases and J by 8 bases, with 11 bases left in between. CDR3 sequence reads: CASSSWDNEAFF. DNA for the CDR3: TGTGCCAGCAGCTCCTGGGACAACGAAGCTTTCTTT.

This clone was recorded once. V is TRBV5-1 and J is TRBJ2-7; D ambiguous. The germline V gene encodes CDR1 SGHRS and CDR2 YFSETQ. V lost 0 bases and J lost 0, with 7 bases in between. The CDR3 covers 14 residues. The CDR3 DNA reads TGCGCCAGCAGCTTGGGGGGTAACTCCTACGAGCAGTACTTC. Its translation: CASSLGGNSYEQYF.